This TCR beta chain derives from a study of blood T cell repertoires in COVID-19. Turning to the study itself: COVID-19 samples from acute and convalescent phases originated in the United States, Italy and Spain.

Measured with immunoSEQ multiplex PCR; TCRdb has only the in-frame clones, and not every one. The top ten clones hold 11% of a sample with 150,000 to 200,000 clones, roughly four fifths of them seen once. CDR1 is MDHEN and CDR2 is SYDVKM in the germline V gene. The CDR3 has 14 amino acids. V lost 8 bases to trimming and J lost 6 bases, with 17 bases between them. This receptor was taken from a human donor in a cohort sampled during active COVID-19. Source material: peripheral blood. The chain carries TRBV28 and TRBJ2-1, with a possible D match to TRBD2 (6 bases). In nucleotides, the CDR3 is TGTGCCAGCGGCCCACCGGGAGTCTCCAATGAGCAGTTCTTC. The encoded protein is CASGPPGVSNEQFF.